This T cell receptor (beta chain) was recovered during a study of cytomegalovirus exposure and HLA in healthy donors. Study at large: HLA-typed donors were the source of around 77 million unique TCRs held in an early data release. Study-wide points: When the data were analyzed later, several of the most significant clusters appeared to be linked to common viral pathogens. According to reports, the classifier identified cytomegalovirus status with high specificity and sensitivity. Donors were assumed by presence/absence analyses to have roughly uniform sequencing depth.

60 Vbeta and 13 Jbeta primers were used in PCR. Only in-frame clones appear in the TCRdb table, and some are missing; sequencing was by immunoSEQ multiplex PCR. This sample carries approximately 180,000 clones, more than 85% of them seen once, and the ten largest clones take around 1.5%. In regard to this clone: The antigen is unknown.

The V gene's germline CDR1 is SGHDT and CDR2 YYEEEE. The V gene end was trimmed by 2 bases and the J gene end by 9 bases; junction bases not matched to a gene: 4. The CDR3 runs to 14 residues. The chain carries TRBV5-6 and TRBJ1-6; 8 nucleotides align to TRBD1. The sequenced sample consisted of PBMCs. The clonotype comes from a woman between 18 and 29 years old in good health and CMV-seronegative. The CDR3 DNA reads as TGTGCCAGCAGCTTCTGGACAGGGTTTTCACCCCTCCACTTT. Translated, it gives CASSFWTGFSPLHF. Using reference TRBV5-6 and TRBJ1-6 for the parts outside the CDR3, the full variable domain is DAGVTQSPTHLIKTRGQQVTLRCSPKSGHDTVSWYQQALGQGPQFIFQYYEEEERQRGNFPDRFSGHQFPNYSSELNVNALLLGDSALYLCASSFWTGFSPLHFGNGTRLTVT.